Listed here are 9 T cell receptor beta chains from one sample, sequenced in a study of cytomegalovirus exposure and HLA in healthy donors. Both 60 Vbeta primers and 13 Jbeta primers went into the PCR. Clones were read by immunoSEQ multiplex PCR, and TCRdb kept only the in-frame ones, dropping some. The data show about 170,000 clones, less than 90% seen once. Sequencing was done on a sample of PBMCs. Every receptor here comes from a boy younger than 10 in good health and CMV-seronegative.

The chain combines TRBV28 with TRBJ2-1; tentatively, D is TRBD1 (6 bases). Germline CDR1 reads MDHEN; CDR2 reads SYDVKM. The CDR3 extends over 14 amino acids. The ends were cut back, 3 bases at V and 7 bases at J, with 13 bases in the middle. The CDR3: CASSFGPGVNEQFF. CDR3 sequence (DNA): TGTGCCAGCAGTTTCGGACCAGGGGTAAATGAGCAGTTCTTC.

This rearrangement joins TRBV4-1 to TRBJ2-3, with TRBD2 as a possible D gene (6 bases). The CDR3 has 14 residues. Trimming cost V 1 base and J 2 bases, with 7 bases left between them. Looked up from germline, CDR1 is MGHRA and CDR2 is YSYEKL. The CDR3 region has the DNA TGCGCCAGCAGCCAAGGCGGGGCCACAGATACGCAGTATTTT. Translating gives CASSQGGATDTQYF.

The rearrangement links TRBV19 to TRBJ2-2; 11 nucleotides agree with TRBD2. The CDR3 has 16 residues. Germline-derived CDR1 and CDR2 are LNHDA and SQIVND (reference sequence). J gave up 2 bases and V 5 bases, and 4 bases lay outside the gene matches. In DNA, the CDR3 is TGTGCCAGTAGTGCGCGACTAGCGGGAAACACCGGGGAGCTGTTTTTT. Encoded protein: CASSARLAGNTGELFF.

The chain joins TRBV11-2 to TRBJ1-3; D unclear. With 2 bases removed from V and 3 bases from J, the gap between germline ends came to 14 bases. This CDR3 contains 16 residues. Germline V gives CDR1 SGHAT, CDR2 FQNNGV. This CDR3 reads CASSLSTNSFGNTIYF. Here the CDR3 DNA reads TGTGCCAGCAGCTTATCTACCAATAGTTTTGGAAACACCATATATTTT.

This clone was detected once. J is TRBJ2-1 and V is TRBV7-9; TRBD1 matches 9 bases. CDR1 and CDR2 (germline): SEHNR, FQNEAQ (reference sequence). The length of the CDR3 is 14 residues. Trimming cost V 3 bases and J 6 bases; bases outside gene matches: 3. The CDR3 DNA reads as TGTGCCAGCAGCTTTGTGACAGGGGGCAATGAGCAGTTCTTC. Its protein is CASSFVTGGNEQFF.

This chain joins TRBV5-6 and TRBJ2-2, with 9 bases aligning to TRBD2. Germline V lookup: CDR1 SGHDT, CDR2 YYEEEE. V shed 2 bases, J shed 1 base, and the junction held 3 bases outside the gene matches. This CDR3 is 16 amino acids long. The chain's CDR3 is CASSLYSGRNTGELFF. CDR3 in DNA: TGTGCCAGCAGCTTATATAGCGGGAGGAACACCGGGGAGCTGTTTTTT.

The chain links TRBV5-1 to TRBJ2-1, with TRBD2 identical over 13 bases. The V and J ends lost 0 bases and 5 bases, in that order; junction bases with no gene match: 2. The CDR3 spans 16 residues. Germline V CDR1 and CDR2: SGHRS, YFSETQ. The CDR3 DNA is TGCGCCAGCAGCTTGGGGACTAGCGGGAGAAACAATGAGCAGTTCTTC. Protein: CASSLGTSGRNNEQFF. The whole variable domain, filled in from reference TRBV5-1 and TRBJ2-1, reads KAGVTQTPRYLIKTRGQQVTLSCSPISGHRSVSWYQQTPGQGLQFLFEYFSETQRNKGNFPGRFSGRQFSNSRSEMNVSTLELGDSALYLCASSLGTSGRNNEQFFGPGTRLTVL.

The chain employs TRBV25-1 and TRBJ2-3; perhaps TRBD2 as D (6 bases). This CDR3 has 15 residues. V lost 3 bases and J 2 bases, leaving 12 bases between the germline ends. Germline loops: CDR1 MGHDK, CDR2 SYGVNS. The CDR3 DNA follows: TGTGCCAGCAGTGATGGGGGGACCCCCACAGATACGCAGTATTTT. Encoded protein: CASSDGGTPTDTQYF. Drawing the rest from reference TRBV25-1 and TRBJ2-3, the complete variable domain is EADIYQTPRYLVIGTGKKITLECSQTMGHDKMYWYQQDPGMELHLIHYSYGVNSTEKGDLSSESTVSRIRTEHFPLTLESARPSHTSQYLCASSDGGTPTDTQYFGPGTRLTVL.

This chain links TRBV5-1 with TRBJ2-1; D ambiguous. The CDR3 contains 16 residues. V dropped 2 bases and J dropped 3 bases, with 15 bases sitting between them. Germline V gene lookup returns CDR1 SGHRS and CDR2 YFSETQ. The CDR3 region is CASSFMKRPYYNEQFF. The CDR3 bases are TGCGCCAGCAGCTTTATGAAGCGACCCTACTACAATGAGCAGTTCTTC.